These 6 T cell receptor beta chains share one sample of origin, sequenced in a study of response to subunit inactivated influenza vaccine. Each CDR3 protein gets one entry after TCRdb re-called the RT-PCR reads with MiXCR. The sample lists some 570,000 distinct CDR3 sequences, over 9% occurring once. The same sample was also used in a study of T cells expressing NK-cell markers. From that second work: For TCR beta, cDNA was produced by 5'RACE template switching with UMIs.

Sample: PBMCs from blood, taken on the day of vaccination. Receptors were obtained from a man aged 45 to 65 who received an inactivated influenza vaccine.

The chain combines TRBV5-1 with TRBJ2-7; 15 bases are shared with TRBD2. V dropped 4 bases and J dropped 1; count of bases not matched to a gene: 9. This CDR3 is built from 18 residues. Germline V lookup: CDR1 SGHRS, CDR2 YFSETQ. CDR3 amino acids: CASSLGTSGGPRSYEQYF. The CDR3 nucleotides are TGCGCCAGCAGCCTCGGGACTAGCGGGGGGCCTCGATCCTACGAGCAGTACTTC.

The chain combines TRBV20-1 with TRBJ2-3; 14 positions agree with TRBD2. The germline CDR1 and CDR2 sequences are DFQATT and SNEGSKA (reference sequence). The CDR3 runs to 17 residues. With V trimmed by 1 base and J by 0 bases, 3 bases remained unmatched. The CDR3 DNA sequence: TGCAGTGCTAGAGGGGGACTAGCGGGAGCTAGCACAGATACGCAGTATTTT. Protein product: CSARGGLAGASTDTQYF.

The J gene is TRBJ2-3, the V gene TRBV4-3; 15 bases are a match to TRBD2. This CDR3 comprises 20 residues. The V and J ends lost 1 base and 4 bases, in that order; junction bases with no gene match: 12. Germline assignment: CDR1 LGHNA and CDR2 YSLEER. CDR3 DNA sequence: TGCGCCAGCAGCCAAGTTTCCCGGACTAGCGGGAGGGCCGTAGCAGATACGCAGTATTTT. Amino acid sequence: CASSQVSRTSGRAVADTQYF.

This clonotype was observed a few times. The CDR3 region has the DNA TGTGCCACCAGTGGTCCTGGGACAGGTTTATCGGATACGCAGTATTTT. It is translated as CATSGPGTGLSDTQYF. The chain has TRBV24-1 and TRBJ2-3, with 8 bases identical to TRBD1. Losses at the gene ends were 5 bases for V and 6 bases for J; bases not matched to a gene: 12. The CDR3 is made up of 16 amino acids. Germline lookup yields CDR1 KGHDR and CDR2 SFDVKD.

This clonotype was seen a few times. The chain combines TRBV2 with TRBJ1-5; no clear D. Germline assignment: CDR1 SNHLY and CDR2 FYNNEI. The CDR3 is 14 amino acids. The germline V and J ends were trimmed by 5 bases and 2 bases, with 10 bases remaining between them. The CDR3 nucleotides are TGTGCCAGCAGTAAGGACGGAGGCAATCAGCCCCAGCATTTT. It codes for CASSKDGGNQPQHF.

V and J are TRBV11-2 and TRBJ1-1; no clear D. In germline, CDR1 is SGHAT, CDR2 FQNNGV. This CDR3 is 13 amino acids long. The ends were cut back, 5 bases at V and 5 bases at J, with 12 bases in the middle. CDR3 nucleotides: TGTGCCAGCAGCCCTATTCCCGGGACTGAAGCTTTCTTT. This sequence encodes CASSPIPGTEAFF.